A single sample is the source of the 29 T cell receptor beta chains below, sequenced in a study of radiation and T cells in renal cell carcinoma. Time point given: blood 4 weeks post-SBRT, at nephrectomy. Treatment meaning: 15 Gy SBRT to primary tumor, nephrectomy 4 weeks later. Assay used: immunoSEQ multiplex PCR; TCRdb lists only in-frame clones, some missing. The sample includes just under 150,000 clones, approximately 86% of them seen just once. Sample: blood, taken from a patient whose treatment included radiotherapy and nephrectomy. The receptors were sampled from a woman aged 45 to 65 with renal cell carcinoma.

The chain joins TRBV5-4 to TRBJ2-3; the match to TRBD2 covers 9 bases. Trimming removed 7 bases from V and 4 bases from J; junction bases left unmatched: 10. Looked up from germline, CDR1 is SGHNT and CDR2 is YYREEE (reference sequence). CDR3 length: 15 amino acids. The CDR3 region is CASRTAGGPADTQYF. DNA for the CDR3: TGTGCCAGCCGGACGGCGGGGGGGCCAGCAGATACGCAGTATTTT.

The genes are TRBV13 and TRBJ2-2; 10 bases agree with TRBD1. CDR1 is PRHDT and CDR2 is FYEKMQ in the germline V gene (reference sequence). V trimming: 5 bases; J trimming: 7 bases; junction bases outside the gene matches: 4. The CDR3 has 14 amino acids. The CDR3 DNA is TGTGCCAGCAGCATCCGGGACAGGGGCGGGGAGCTGTTTTTT. It specifies CASSIRDRGGELFF.

The chain recombines TRBV10-3 with TRBJ2-7; a possible D gene is TRBD2 (6 bases). Germline CDR1 ENHRY, CDR2 SYGVKD. CDR3 length equals 12 residues. The V and J ends lost 10 bases and 2 bases respectively, with 12 bases between them. The CDR3, as DNA: TGTGCCACCGCGGGACTCGCCTACGAGCAGTACTTC. This gives the protein CATAGLAYEQYF.

This rearrangement joins TRBV5-4 to TRBJ2-5, with D perhaps given as TRBD1 or TRBD2 (5 bases each). Trimming removed 0 bases from V and 4 bases from J, with 16 bases in between. This CDR3 has 16 residues. Germline V CDR1 and CDR2: SGHNT, YYREEE (reference sequence). CDR3 amino acids: CASSLGLNGGRETQYF. CDR3 nucleotide sequence: TGTGCCAGCAGCTTGGGGCTAAATGGGGGTCGAGAGACCCAGTACTTC.

The rearrangement uses TRBV6-5 and TRBJ2-3; tentative D call: TRBD1 (6 bases). The length of the CDR3 is 15 residues. Germline V gives CDR1 MNHEY, CDR2 SVGAGI. Trimming left V 4 bases short and J 1 base short, with 12 bases between. CDR3 region: CASSSRGAGTDTQYF. The CDR3, as DNA: TGTGCCAGCAGTTCCAGGGGCGCTGGCACAGATACGCAGTATTTT.

The V gene is TRBV28, the J gene TRBJ2-7, with 9 bases aligning to TRBD1. J gave up 2 bases and V 4 bases, and 6 bases lay outside the gene matches. Germline V gene sequence: CDR1 MDHEN, CDR2 SYDVKM. The CDR3 has 15 amino acids. The chain's CDR3 is CASSSGTGNTYEQYF. DNA for the CDR3: TGTGCCAGCAGTTCCGGGACAGGGAACACCTACGAGCAGTACTTC.

This chain uses TRBV9 with TRBJ2-3; no clear D gene. The V gene lost 0 bases and the J gene lost 4 bases, with 12 bases spanning the gap. This CDR3 has 15 residues. Germline values: CDR1 SGDLS, CDR2 YYNGEE. The CDR3 sequence is CASSVGPDRADTQYF. The CDR3 bases are TGTGCCAGCAGCGTAGGGCCGGATCGGGCAGATACGCAGTATTTT.

The CDR3 sequence: CASSVDRNQPQHF. The CDR3 nucleotides read TGCGCCAGCAGTGTGGACAGGAATCAGCCCCAGCATTTT. This rearrangement joins TRBV10-1 to TRBJ1-5; 7 positions match TRBD1. Trimming cost V 4 bases and J 4 bases; bases outside gene matches: 1. In germline, CDR1 is WNHNN, CDR2 SYGVQD (reference sequence). This CDR3 is 13 amino acids long.

This clone was observed a handful of times. The V and J genes are TRBV19 and TRBJ1-1; a possible D gene is TRBD1 (5 bases). The germline CDR1 and CDR2 sequences are LNHDA and SQIVND (reference sequence). This CDR3 is 13 amino acids long. V was trimmed by 6 bases and J by 3 bases, leaving 11 bases between them. This chain's CDR3 is CASSPARDTEAFF. The CDR3 nucleotides read TGTGCCAGTAGCCCCGCCAGGGACACTGAAGCTTTCTTT.

J is TRBJ1-5 and V is TRBV28; D unclear. The CDR3 contains 16 residues. The germline V gene has CDR1 MDHEN and CDR2 SYDVKM. V was pared by 6 bases and J by 1 base, with 16 bases between. CDR3 coding DNA: TGTGCCAGCAGCCCCTCTAAAGGGCCGAGCAATCAGCCCCAGCATTTT. As protein: CASSPSKGPSNQPQHF.

In its sample, this clone was seen once. The rearrangement uses TRBV5-1 and TRBJ2-1; 7 bases map to TRBD2. The length of the CDR3 is 15 residues. Germline-derived CDR1 and CDR2 are SGHRS and YFSETQ. Trimming took 2 bases from V and 4 from J; bases not matched to a gene: 6. CDR3 in DNA: TGCGCCAGCAGCTTCCCTAGCGGATCGTACAATGAGCAGTTCTTC. The encoded protein is CASSFPSGSYNEQFF.

This chain links TRBV7-2 with TRBJ2-3, with a possible D match to TRBD2 (5 bases). The V end was cut by 2 bases, the J end by 5 bases, with 20 bases between. Germline V CDR1 and CDR2: SGHTA, FQGNSA. The CDR3 sequence is 17 residues long. The CDR3 here is CASSLTLMGVGLDTQYF. CDR3 DNA sequence: TGTGCCAGCAGCTTAACCCTAATGGGAGTCGGTTTAGATACGCAGTATTTT. Full variable domain (outside the CDR3, taken from reference TRBV7-2 and TRBJ2-3): GAGVSQSPSNKVTEKGKDVELRCDPISGHTALYWYRQSLGQGLEFLIYFQGNSAPDKSGLPSDRFSAERTGGSVSTLTIQRTQQEDSAVYLCASSLTLMGVGLDTQYFGPGTRLTVL.

The chain recombines TRBV28 with TRBJ2-7, with D perhaps TRBD1 or TRBD2 (6 bases each). With 5 bases removed from V and 4 bases from J, the gap between germline ends came to 18 bases. Per germline, CDR1 MDHEN and CDR2 SYDVKM. There are 15 residues in the CDR3. CDR3 sequence: CASSASGAPIYEQYF. The CDR3 bases are TGTGCCAGCAGTGCGTCGGGGGCCCCTATATACGAGCAGTACTTC.

This chain joins TRBV6-5 and TRBJ2-2; 7 nucleotides align to TRBD2. The CDR3 spans 15 residues. Germline V gives CDR1 MNHEY, CDR2 SVGAGI. J lost 4 bases, V lost 6 bases, and 8 bases had no gene match. The CDR3 spells CASRTGREATGELFF. The CDR3 DNA is TGTGCCAGCAGAACGGGGAGGGAGGCCACCGGGGAGCTGTTTTTT.

J is TRBJ1-1 and V is TRBV5-8; D gene ambiguous. The CDR3 length is 13 residues. Trimming shortened V by 4 bases and J by 4 bases, and 11 bases separated the two germline ends. Germline values: CDR1 SGHTS, CDR2 YDEGEE. The CDR3, as DNA: TGTGCCAGCAGCCCGGCAGGAGGCACTGAAGCTTTCTTT. This gives the protein CASSPAGGTEAFF.

This chain links TRBV19 with TRBJ2-3; possible D gene TRBD1, 5 bases. This CDR3 is built from 15 residues. Trimming removed 3 bases at V and 2 bases at J, with 12 bases between. Germline-derived CDR1 and CDR2 are LNHDA and SQIVND (reference sequence). CDR3 sequence (DNA): TGTGCCAGTAGTATGGGGCAACAGGTCACAGATACGCAGTATTTT. Translated, it gives CASSMGQQVTDTQYF.

The chain uses TRBV19 and TRBJ1-5, with D perhaps matching TRBD1 (6 bases). The CDR3 covers 15 residues. Trimming stripped 3 bases from V and 7 bases from J, with 16 bases between. Looked up from germline, CDR1 is LNHDA and CDR2 is SQIVND (reference sequence). The CDR3 spells CASSIGAGANQPQHF. CDR3 in DNA: TGTGCCAGTAGTATTGGCGCAGGGGCGAACCAGCCCCAGCATTTT. The full variable domain, in which reference TRBV19 and TRBJ1-5 provide the parts outside the CDR3, is DGGITQSPKYLFRKEGQNVTLSCEQNLNHDAMYWYRQDPGQGLRLIYYSQIVNDFQKGDIAEGYSVSREKKESFPLTVTSAQKNPTAFYLCASSIGAGANQPQHFGDGTRLSIL.

The chain carries TRBV27 and TRBJ2-3; 8 positions match TRBD1. With 2 bases clipped from V and 1 base from J, the junction kept 2 bases outside the gene matches. This CDR3 region has 15 residues. Germline V gene data show CDR1 as MNHEY and CDR2 as SMNVEV (reference sequence). The CDR3 sequence: CASSLTGGGTDTQYF. The CDR3 nucleotides read TGTGCCAGCAGTTTAACAGGGGGTGGCACAGATACGCAGTATTTT.

The chain has TRBV18 and TRBJ2-2; TRBD1 might be the D (6 bases). Germline loops: CDR1 KGHSH, CDR2 LQKENI. The CDR3 extends over 15 amino acids. Trimming shortened V by 2 bases and J by 5 bases, and 12 bases separated the two germline ends. CDR3 DNA sequence: TGTGCCAGCTCACCAGGGGACAAAAGTACCGGGGAGCTGTTTTTT. Residues: CASSPGDKSTGELFF.

The chain is built from TRBV29-1 and TRBJ2-7; D remains ambiguous. CDR1 SQVTM and CDR2 ANQGSEA come from the germline V gene. The CDR3 spans 13 residues. The germline V and J ends were trimmed by 4 bases and 5 bases, with 15 bases remaining between them. CDR3 in DNA: TGCAGCGTTGGCCCCATTTGGGGAAACGAGCAGTACTTC. Translation gives CSVGPIWGNEQYF.

V gene TRBV4-1 combines with J gene TRBJ1-5; D unclear. This CDR3 comprises 15 residues. The germline V gene encodes CDR1 MGHRA and CDR2 YSYEKL. Trimming left V 0 bases short and J 7 bases short, with 13 bases between. The CDR3 DNA is TGCGCCAGCAGCCAAGATGAAGGGAGTCGCCAGCCCCAGCATTTT. Amino acids: CASSQDEGSRQPQHF.

V gene TRBV6-4 combines with J gene TRBJ1-2; TRBD1 is a possible D gene (5 bases). Germline CDR1 MRHNA, CDR2 SNTAGT. Trimming removed 5 bases at V and 0 bases at J, with 7 bases between. This CDR3 contains 13 residues. CDR3 region: CASSPQANYGYTF. The CDR3, as DNA: TGTGCCAGCAGTCCACAGGCTAACTATGGCTACACCTTC.

The chain combines TRBV20-1 with TRBJ2-7; no firm D call. V was pared by 8 bases and J by 2 bases, with 10 bases between. The CDR3 covers 11 residues. Germline CDR1 is DFQATT and CDR2 is SNEGSKA (reference sequence). CDR3 sequence: CSSGSPYEQYF. CDR3 bases: TGCAGTTCCGGGTCTCCCTACGAGCAGTACTTC.

The J gene is TRBJ2-1, the V gene TRBV29-1; no clear D. This CDR3 is 14 amino acids long. Germline V lookup: CDR1 SQVTM, CDR2 ANQGSEA. Trimming shortened V by 7 bases and J by 0 bases, and 13 bases separated the two germline ends. The CDR3: CSALDKSSYNEQFF. CDR3 nucleotides: TGCAGCGCATTAGACAAGAGCTCCTACAATGAGCAGTTCTTC.

This chain links TRBV5-1 with TRBJ2-7; 11 nucleotides agree with TRBD1. The CDR3 runs 14 residues. Germline loops: CDR1 SGHRS, CDR2 YFSETQ. The V segment lost 4 bases and the J segment 6 bases; nucleotides outside the gene matches: 6. The CDR3 loop reads CASSPPGTGGEQYF. Here the CDR3 DNA reads TGCGCCAGCAGCCCCCCGGGGACAGGGGGCGAGCAGTACTTC.

This clone was seen once. V usage is TRBV6-5 and J usage is TRBJ1-1, with 9 positions matching TRBD1. The CDR3 length is 16 residues. Germline trimming cut 4 bases from V and 3 bases from J; bases unmatched to any gene: 9. Germline V gene lookup returns CDR1 MNHEY and CDR2 SVGAGI. The chain's CDR3 is CASSSGQGIWDTEAFF. The CDR3 bases are TGTGCCAGCAGTTCTGGACAGGGGATTTGGGACACTGAAGCTTTCTTT.

The gene calls are TRBV19 and TRBJ1-2; a possible D gene is TRBD1 (6 bases). The CDR3 has 14 amino acids. The germline CDR1 and CDR2 sequences are LNHDA and SQIVND (reference sequence). The germline V and J ends were trimmed by 5 bases and 2 bases, with 12 bases remaining between them. Written as DNA, the CDR3 is TGTGCCAGTAGTGAGTTCCAGGGGAACTATGGCTACACCTTC. Amino acid sequence: CASSEFQGNYGYTF.

V and J are TRBV5-4 and TRBJ1-5, with a tentative D call TRBD1 (5 bases). This CDR3 spans 13 amino acids. V lost 0 bases and J 4 bases, leaving 5 bases between the germline ends. Germline V CDR1 and CDR2: SGHNT, YYREEE (reference sequence). The CDR3 nucleotides read TGTGCCAGCAGCTTGGCAGGGAATCAGCCCCAGCATTTT. Its translation is CASSLAGNQPQHF.

The V and J genes are TRBV19 and TRBJ2-7; maybe TRBD1 (5 bases). The germline V gene has CDR1 LNHDA and CDR2 SQIVND (reference sequence). Trimming pared 6 bases from V and 5 bases from J, leaving 20 bases between. There are 15 residues in the CDR3. As DNA, the CDR3 is TGTGCCAGTAGCCCTCCCTGGGGCAGAACCAACGAGCAGTACTTC. This gives the protein CASSPPWGRTNEQYF.